These 6 T cell receptor beta chains came from one sample sequenced in a study of cytomegalovirus exposure and HLA in healthy donors (dated by TCRdb to about 2017). The library was made by the immunoSEQ multiplex PCR assay. A mixture of 60 forward primers for TCR Vbeta segments and 13 reverse primers for TCR Jbeta segments was used in the multiplex PCR. TCRdb took over this immuneACCESS table, retaining in-frame rearrangements with V and J assigned. Such tables are incomplete; in checked studies, under half of the missing clones stem from an unresolved V gene, and the remainder is unexplained. This sample holds over 100,000 clones; roughly four fifths were observed only once. Over 20% of the sample goes to the ten largest clones. The sample was PBMCs. All receptors come from a man between 25 and 39 years old in good health and CMV-seropositive.

The genes are TRBV7-9 and TRBJ2-5; perhaps TRBD2 as D (6 bases). CDR1 is SEHNR and CDR2 is FQNEAQ in the germline V gene (reference sequence). The CDR3 contains 15 residues. V was cut by 1 base and J by 5 bases, with 14 bases left in between. As DNA, the CDR3 is TGTGCCAGCAGCTTAGGGCGGGAAGTTGGGGAGACCCAGTACTTC. It translates to CASSLGREVGETQYF. Combining the CDR3 with reference TRBV7-9 and TRBJ2-5 gives the whole variable domain DTGVSQNPRHKITKRGQNVTFRCDPISEHNRLYWYRQTLGQGPEFLTYFQNEAQLEKSRLLSDRFSAERPKGSFSTLEIQRTEQGDSAMYLCASSLGREVGETQYFGPGTRLLVL.

The rearrangement links TRBV14 to TRBJ2-5, with D maybe TRBD1 (6 bases). The germline V and J ends were trimmed by 5 bases and 4 bases, with 11 bases remaining between them. Germline CDR1 and CDR2: SGHDN and FVKESK. The CDR3 consists of 13 residues. CDR3 in DNA: TGTGCCAGCAGCAGGGGGAGTGGAGAGACCCAGTACTTC. Translating gives CASSRGSGETQYF.

This chain uses TRBV11-3 with TRBJ2-5, with D tentatively TRBD2 (5 bases). The CDR3 runs 13 residues. Germline V gene data show CDR1 as SGHNT and CDR2 as YENEEA. Trimming took off 3 bases at V and 5 bases at J, with 10 bases between the two ends. In DNA form, the CDR3 reads TGTGCCAGCAGCTTTGGAGGATACGAGACCCAGTACTTC. The encoded protein is CASSFGGYETQYF.

This sequence joins TRBV5-5 and TRBJ2-7; unclear D gene. The V end was cut by 0 bases, the J end by 0 bases, with 13 bases between. The CDR3 length is 16 residues. Germline CDR1 is SGHKS and CDR2 is YYEKEE (reference sequence). CDR3 nucleotides: TGTGCCAGCAGCTTGGTGGGCAGTGGGTACTCCTACGAGCAGTACTTC. Protein sequence: CASSLVGSGYSYEQYF.

The CDR3 protein is CASGGQPQETQYF. The DNA for the CDR3 is TGCGCCAGCGGTGGACAGCCCCAAGAGACCCAGTACTTC. V is TRBV5-1 and J is TRBJ2-5; maybe TRBD1 (6 bases). The CDR3 is 13 amino acids. The germline CDR1 and CDR2 sequences are SGHRS and YFSETQ. V gave up 7 bases and J gave up 1 base, with 11 bases separating them.

V and J are TRBV5-1 and TRBJ1-2; TRBD1 matches at 9 bases. The CDR3 consists of 17 residues. In germline, CDR1 is SGHRS, CDR2 YFSETQ. The J segment lost 3 bases and the V segment lost 0 bases, leaving 9 bases of the junction unmatched. As DNA, the CDR3 is TGCGCCAGCAGCTTGGGCTTCAGGGACAGGGCCTACTATGGCTACACCTTC. Its protein product is CASSLGFRDRAYYGYTF.